The present TCR beta chain was sequenced within a study of blood T cell repertoires in COVID-19. Study summary: Sites in the United States, Italy and Spain provided acute and convalescent COVID-19 samples. The cDNA or gDNA used as material had been derived from T cells, B-cell-depleted T cells, or PBMCs.

This clone turned up a few times. Original handling: Researchers report that nucleated cell counts were estimated from reference gene primer amplification. Libraries were prepared by immunoSEQ multiplex PCR; TCRdb keeps only in-frame clonotypes and omits some of them. V, J and clone size are those of that table, while D and trimming were read from the DNA. The sample lists approximately 200,000 clones, 94% seen once, with about 0.8% in the top ten. Between the trimmed V and J ends, which lost 3 bases and 4 bases, there was a span of 12 bases. This CDR3 has 15 residues. Germline loops: CDR1 SEHNR, CDR2 FQNEAQ (reference sequence).

The rearrangement links TRBV7-9 to TRBJ2-2, with D tentatively TRBD2 (7 bases). The sample taken for sequencing was peripheral blood. This clonotype was obtained from a man aged 25-40 years with COVID-19, enrolled during active disease. The CDR3 sequence is CASSFQGRGTGELFF. The CDR3 nucleotides are TGTGCCAGCAGCTTTCAGGGGAGGGGCACCGGGGAGCTGTTTTTT.